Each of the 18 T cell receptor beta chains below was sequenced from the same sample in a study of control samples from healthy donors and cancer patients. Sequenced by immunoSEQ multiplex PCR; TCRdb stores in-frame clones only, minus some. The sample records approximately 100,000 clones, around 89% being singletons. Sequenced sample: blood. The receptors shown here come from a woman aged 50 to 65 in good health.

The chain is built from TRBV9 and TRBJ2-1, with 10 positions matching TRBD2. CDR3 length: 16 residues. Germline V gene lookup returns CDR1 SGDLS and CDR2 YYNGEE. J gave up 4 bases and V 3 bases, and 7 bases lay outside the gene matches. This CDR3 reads CASSGAGLAEYNEQFF. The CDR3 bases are TGTGCCAGCAGCGGCGCCGGACTAGCGGAGTACAATGAGCAGTTCTTC.

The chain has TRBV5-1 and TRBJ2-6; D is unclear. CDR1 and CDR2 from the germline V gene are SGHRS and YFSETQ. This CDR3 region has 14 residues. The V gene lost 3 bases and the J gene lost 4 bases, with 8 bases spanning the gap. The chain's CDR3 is CASSSWTGANVLTF. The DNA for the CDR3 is TGCGCCAGCAGCTCCTGGACCGGGGCCAACGTCCTGACTTTC.

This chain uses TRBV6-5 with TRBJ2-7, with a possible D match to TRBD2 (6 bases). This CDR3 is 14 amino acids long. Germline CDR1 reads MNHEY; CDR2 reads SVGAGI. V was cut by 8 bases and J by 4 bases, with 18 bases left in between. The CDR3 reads CASSRAREEYEQYV. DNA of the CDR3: TGTGCCAGCTCTCGGGCCAGGGAGGAGTACGAGCAGTACGTC.

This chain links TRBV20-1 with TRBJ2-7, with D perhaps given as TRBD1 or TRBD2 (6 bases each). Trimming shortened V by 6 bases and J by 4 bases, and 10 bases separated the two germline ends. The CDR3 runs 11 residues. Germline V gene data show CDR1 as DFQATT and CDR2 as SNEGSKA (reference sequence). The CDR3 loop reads CSARRGYEQYF. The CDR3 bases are TGCAGTGCCCGGAGGGGGTACGAGCAGTACTTC.

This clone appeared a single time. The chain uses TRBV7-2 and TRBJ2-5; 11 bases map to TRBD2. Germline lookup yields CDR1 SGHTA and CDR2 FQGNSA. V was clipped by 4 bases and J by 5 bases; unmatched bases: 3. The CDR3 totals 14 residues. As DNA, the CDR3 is TGTGCCAGCAGCTATAGCGGGGGGGCGGAGACCCAGTACTTC. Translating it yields CASSYSGGAETQYF. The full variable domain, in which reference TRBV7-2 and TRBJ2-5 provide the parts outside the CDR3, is GAGVSQSPSNKVTEKGKDVELRCDPISGHTALYWYRQSLGQGLEFLIYFQGNSAPDKSGLPSDRFSAERTGGSVSTLTIQRTQQEDSAVYLCASSYSGGAETQYFGPGTRLLVL.

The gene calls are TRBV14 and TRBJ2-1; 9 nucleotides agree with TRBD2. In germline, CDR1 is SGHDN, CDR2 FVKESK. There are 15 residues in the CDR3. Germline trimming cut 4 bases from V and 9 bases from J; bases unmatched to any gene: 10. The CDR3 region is CASSRGGGRATEQFF. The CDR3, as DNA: TGTGCCAGCAGCCGGGGCGGCGGGAGGGCCACTGAGCAGTTCTTC.

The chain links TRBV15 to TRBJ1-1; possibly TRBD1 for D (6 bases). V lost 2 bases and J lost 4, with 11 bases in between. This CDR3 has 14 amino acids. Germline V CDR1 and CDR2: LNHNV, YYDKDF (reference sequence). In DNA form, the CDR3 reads TGTGCCACCAGCAGACGGGGGGCGAGCACTGAAGCTTTCTTT. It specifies CATSRRGASTEAFF.

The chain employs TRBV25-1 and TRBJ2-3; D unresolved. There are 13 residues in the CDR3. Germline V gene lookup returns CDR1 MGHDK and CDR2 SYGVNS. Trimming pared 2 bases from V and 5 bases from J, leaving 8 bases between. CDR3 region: CASSEVDQDTQYF. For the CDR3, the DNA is TGTGCCAGCAGTGAAGTGGATCAAGATACGCAGTATTTT.

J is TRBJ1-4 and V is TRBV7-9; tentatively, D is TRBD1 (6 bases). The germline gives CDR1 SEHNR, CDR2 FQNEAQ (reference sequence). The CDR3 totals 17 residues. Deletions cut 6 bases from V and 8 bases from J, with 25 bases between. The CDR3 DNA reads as TGTGCCAGCAGTCACAAGTCGGTGACAGGTCCCGGGGAAAAACTGTTTTTT. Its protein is CASSHKSVTGPGEKLFF.

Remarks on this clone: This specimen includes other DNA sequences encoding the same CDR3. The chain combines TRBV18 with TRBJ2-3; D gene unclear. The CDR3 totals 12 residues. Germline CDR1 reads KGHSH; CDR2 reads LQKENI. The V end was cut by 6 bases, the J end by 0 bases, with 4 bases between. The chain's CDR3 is CASSPSTDTQYF. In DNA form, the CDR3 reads TGTGCCAGCTCCCCGAGCACAGATACGCAGTATTTT.

Here the CDR3 reads CASSLEEADEQFF. The CDR3 nucleotides read TGTGCCAGCAGCTTAGAGGAGGCGGATGAGCAGTTCTTC. The J gene is TRBJ2-1, the V gene TRBV13, with D possibly TRBD2 on 5 matching bases. Germline loops: CDR1 PRHDT, CDR2 FYEKMQ (reference sequence). The germline V and J ends were trimmed by 1 base and 8 bases, with 9 bases remaining between them. The CDR3 runs 13 residues.

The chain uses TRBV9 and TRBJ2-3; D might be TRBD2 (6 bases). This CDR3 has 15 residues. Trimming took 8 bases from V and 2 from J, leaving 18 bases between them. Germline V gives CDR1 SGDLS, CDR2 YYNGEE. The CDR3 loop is CASSFAGRLTDTQYF. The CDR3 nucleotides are TGTGCCAGTTCTTTCGCGGGACGGCTCACAGATACGCAGTATTTT.

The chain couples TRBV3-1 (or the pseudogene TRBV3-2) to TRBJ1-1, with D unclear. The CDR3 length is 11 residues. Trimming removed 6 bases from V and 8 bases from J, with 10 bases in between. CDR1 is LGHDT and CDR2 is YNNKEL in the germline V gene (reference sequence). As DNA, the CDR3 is TGTGCCAGCAGTCGGACGGAGGAAGCTTTCTTT. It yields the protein CASSRTEEAFF.

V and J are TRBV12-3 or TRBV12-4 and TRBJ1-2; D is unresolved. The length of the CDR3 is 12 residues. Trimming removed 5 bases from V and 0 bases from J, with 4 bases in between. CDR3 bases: TGTGCCAGCAGTCAGACTAACTATGGCTACACCTTC. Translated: CASSQTNYGYTF.

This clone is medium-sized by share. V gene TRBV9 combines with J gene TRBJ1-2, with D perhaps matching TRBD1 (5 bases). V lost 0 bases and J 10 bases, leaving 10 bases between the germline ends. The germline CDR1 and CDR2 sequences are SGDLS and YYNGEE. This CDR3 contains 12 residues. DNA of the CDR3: TGTGCCAGCAGCGTAGGGGGACCCCTCTACACCTTC. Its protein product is CASSVGGPLYTF.

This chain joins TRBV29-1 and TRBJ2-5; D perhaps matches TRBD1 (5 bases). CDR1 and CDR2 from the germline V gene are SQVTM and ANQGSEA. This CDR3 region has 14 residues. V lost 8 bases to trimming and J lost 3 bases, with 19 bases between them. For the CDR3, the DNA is TGCAGCACCGAAGGGGCAAGGGTCGAAGAGACCCAGTACTTC. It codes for CSTEGARVEETQYF.

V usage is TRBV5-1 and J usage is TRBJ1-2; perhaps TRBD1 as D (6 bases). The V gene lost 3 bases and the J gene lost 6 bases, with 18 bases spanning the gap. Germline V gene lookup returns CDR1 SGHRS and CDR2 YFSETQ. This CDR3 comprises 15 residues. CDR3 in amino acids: CASSYRGRGGDGYTF. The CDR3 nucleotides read TGCGCCAGCAGCTACCGGGGCCGAGGGGGGGATGGCTACACCTTC.

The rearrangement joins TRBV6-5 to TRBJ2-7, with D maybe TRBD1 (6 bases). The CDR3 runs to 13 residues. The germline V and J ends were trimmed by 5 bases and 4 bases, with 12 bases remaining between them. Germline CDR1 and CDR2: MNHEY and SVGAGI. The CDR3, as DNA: TGTGCCAGCAGTCCCGGACAGTTTTACGAGCAGTACTTC. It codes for CASSPGQFYEQYF.